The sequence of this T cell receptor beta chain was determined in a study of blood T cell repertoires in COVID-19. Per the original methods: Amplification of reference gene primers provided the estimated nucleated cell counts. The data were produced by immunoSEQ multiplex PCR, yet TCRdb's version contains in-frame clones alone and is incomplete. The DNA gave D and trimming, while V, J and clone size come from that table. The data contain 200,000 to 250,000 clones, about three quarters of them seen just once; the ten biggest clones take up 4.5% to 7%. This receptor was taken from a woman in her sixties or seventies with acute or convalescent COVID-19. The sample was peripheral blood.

In DNA, the CDR3 is TGTGCCAGTAGTAATCGGGACAGTTTTATGGGCAATCAGCCCCAGCATTTT. Residues: CASSNRDSFMGNQPQHF. V and J are TRBV19 and TRBJ1-5, with TRBD1 matching over 7 bases. Germline CDR1 and CDR2: LNHDA and SQIVND (reference sequence). CDR3 size: 17 residues. The ends lost 4 bases at V and 2 bases at J; junction bases unmatched: 11.